A single sample is the source of the 26 T cell receptor beta chains below, sequenced in a study of CD8 T cells in Susac syndrome (dated by TCRdb to the late 2010s). Library creation used the immunoSEQ multiplex PCR assay. RNA was extracted using the RNeasy kit, and roughly 0.5 to 1 ug of the RNA was reverse transcribed with random hexamers. TCRdb ran its own pipeline on the public reads, namely fastp trimming at Q25 and MiXCR clone calling, and kept in-frame beta chains. Each CDR3 protein appears once, grouped with its most common genes and DNA. The sample includes some 170,000 distinct CDR3 sequences, with about 94% observed a single time. Together, the top ten hold 0.085% to 0.1% of the sample. The specimen sequenced was CD4+ T cells from PBMCs. These TCRs come from a human donor with Susac syndrome.

This chain joins TRBV24-1 and TRBJ2-5; 7 bases match TRBD1. In germline, CDR1 is KGHDR, CDR2 SFDVKD. CDR3 length: 14 amino acids. V gave up 4 bases and J gave up 2 bases; unmatched junction bases: 3. The CDR3 nucleotides read TGTGCCACCAGTGACAACAGGGGACAAGAGACCCAGTACTTC. The encoded protein is CATSDNRGQETQYF.

The chain combines TRBV7-8 with TRBJ2-2, with 7 bases matching TRBD1. The CDR3 sequence is 14 residues long. The junction had 6 bases not matched to a gene; V was cut back by 4 bases and J by 7 bases. Germline CDR1 reads SGHVS; CDR2 reads FQNEAQ. The CDR3 DNA reads TGTGCCAGCAGCTCCCGACAGGGAGTCGGGGAGCTGTTTTTT. It translates to CASSSRQGVGELFF.

V gene TRBV29-1 combines with J gene TRBJ1-5, with D possibly TRBD1 on 5 matching bases. Trimming left V 4 bases short and J 4 bases short, with 11 bases between. This CDR3 has 13 residues. Germline V gene sequence: CDR1 SQVTM, CDR2 ANQGSEA. The CDR3: CSVVGGWNQPQHF. CDR3 coding DNA: TGCAGCGTTGTGGGGGGGTGGAATCAGCCCCAGCATTTT.

The chain has TRBV9 and TRBJ2-2; 10 nucleotides line up with TRBD2. There are 17 residues in the CDR3. Trimming at V came to 0 bases and at J to 0 bases, leaving 2 bases not matched to a gene. CDR1 and CDR2 (germline): SGDLS, YYNGEE. The CDR3 protein is CASSVATSGANTGELFF. The CDR3 DNA is TGTGCCAGCAGCGTAGCTACTAGCGGGGCGAACACCGGGGAGCTGTTTTTT.

The rearrangement joins TRBV7-2 to TRBJ2-4; D is unresolved. Deletions cut 4 bases from V and 1 base from J, with 11 bases between. Germline V gene lookup returns CDR1 SGHTA and CDR2 FQGNSA. This CDR3 spans 15 amino acids. The CDR3 protein is CASSSETQAKNIQYF. The CDR3 nucleotides read TGTGCCAGCAGCTCAGAGACCCAGGCCAAAAACATTCAGTACTTC.

V usage is TRBV5-1 and J usage is TRBJ1-1; weak D call: TRBD1 (6 bases). The CDR3 contains 15 residues. Looked up from germline, CDR1 is SGHRS and CDR2 is YFSETQ. The ends were cut back, 0 bases at V and 2 bases at J, with 11 bases in the middle. CDR3: CASSLARTANTEAFF. The CDR3 nucleotides read TGCGCCAGCAGCTTGGCCCGGACAGCCAACACTGAAGCTTTCTTT.

This sequence joins TRBV20-1 and TRBJ2-7; D is possibly TRBD1 (5 bases). V was pared by 4 bases and J by 9 bases, with 25 bases between. From germline, CDR1 is DFQATT and CDR2 SNEGSKA (reference sequence). This CDR3 is 15 amino acids long. CDR3 sequence (DNA): TGCAGTGCTATGGACACCAGAACTCCACAAAAAGGGCAGTACTTC. Translation: CSAMDTRTPQKGQYF.

The chain couples TRBV18 to TRBJ2-3, with D possibly matching TRBD2 (6 bases). The CDR3 contains 16 residues. Trimming stripped 6 bases from V and 4 bases from J, with 20 bases between. Germline lookup yields CDR1 KGHSH and CDR2 LQKENI. DNA of the CDR3: TGTGCCAGCTCCCCGATTGGGGGGAGTAACGCAGATACGCAGTATTTT. It specifies CASSPIGGSNADTQYF.

The chain uses TRBV9 and TRBJ2-1, with D hard to call. V dropped 7 bases and J dropped 7 bases, with 15 bases sitting between them. Germline V gene data show CDR1 as SGDLS and CDR2 as YYNGEE. This CDR3 is built from 13 residues. The CDR3 here is CASSLNGWNEQFF. For the CDR3, the DNA is TGTGCCAGCTCTCTTAACGGGTGGAATGAGCAGTTCTTC.

The chain carries TRBV7-9 and TRBJ2-1; D may be TRBD1 (6 bases). V lost 7 bases and J 3 bases, leaving 13 bases between the germline ends. CDR3 length: 14 residues. Germline V gene lookup returns CDR1 SEHNR and CDR2 FQNEAQ (reference sequence). The CDR3 spells CASTPSQGYNEQFF. The CDR3 nucleotides read TGTGCCAGCACCCCGTCACAGGGCTACAATGAGCAGTTCTTC.

This clonotype came up once. This rearrangement joins TRBV7-2 to TRBJ2-7, with 7 nucleotides matching TRBD2. The germline CDR1 and CDR2 sequences are SGHTA and FQGNSA. Trimming cost V 8 bases and J 2 bases; bases outside gene matches: 6. This CDR3 region has 13 residues. This chain's CDR3 is CASCWEGTYEQYF. In DNA, the CDR3 is TGTGCCAGCTGTTGGGAGGGTACCTACGAGCAGTACTTC.

V gene TRBV20-1 combines with J gene TRBJ2-3; no clear D. Trimming pared 0 bases from V and 3 bases from J, leaving 16 bases between. The CDR3 is made up of 16 amino acids. Germline CDR1 is DFQATT and CDR2 is SNEGSKA (reference sequence). CDR3 loop: CSARDLPRGATDTQYF. In DNA, the CDR3 is TGCAGTGCTAGAGATCTCCCCCGCGGCGCGACAGATACGCAGTATTTT.

This chain links TRBV20-1 with TRBJ2-1; D unclear. Trimming removed 6 bases at V and 8 bases at J, with 14 bases between. Germline V lookup: CDR1 DFQATT, CDR2 SNEGSKA (reference sequence). The CDR3 is 12 residues long. The DNA of the CDR3 is TGCAGTGCGGGATTCGGGTTCGATGAGCAGTTCTTC. It encodes CSAGFGFDEQFF.

The V call is TRBV28, the J call TRBJ1-3; D call uncertain. The V and J ends lost 3 bases and 0 bases respectively, with 12 bases between them. Germline V lookup: CDR1 MDHEN, CDR2 SYDVKM. This CDR3 has 16 residues. CDR3: CASSFQQVDSGNTIYF. The CDR3 coding sequence is TGTGCCAGCAGTTTTCAGCAAGTCGACTCTGGAAACACCATATATTTT.

The rearrangement joins TRBV2 to TRBJ1-2; D remains ambiguous. The CDR3 runs 11 residues. The V end lost 8 bases, the J end lost 7 bases, and 11 bases lay between the germline ends. Germline V CDR1 and CDR2: SNHLY, FYNNEI. CDR3: CASSDGFGYTF. CDR3 in DNA: TGTGCCAGCTCTGACGGGTTTGGCTACACCTTC.

This clonotype was counted once. The chain links TRBV28 to TRBJ2-3; D is possibly TRBD1 (5 bases). This CDR3 has 15 residues. Per the germline V gene, CDR1 is MDHEN and CDR2 is SYDVKM. V was trimmed by 4 bases and J by 1 base, leaving 12 bases between them. CDR3 coding DNA: TGTGCCAGCAGTTCCGACGCCAGGGGCACAGATACGCAGTATTTT. Its protein is CASSSDARGTDTQYF.

The rearrangement uses TRBV21-1 and TRBJ2-1. TRBV21-1 is annotated as a pseudogene. This CDR3 has 16 amino acids. The CDR3 sequence is CASSKALRLTFFEQFF. The DNA for the CDR3 is TGTGCCAGCAGCAAAGCGCTGAGACTCACGTTCTTTGAGCAGTTCTTC.

CDR3 protein: CASSYDLRNEQFF. The CDR3 DNA sequence: TGTGCCAGCAGTTACGACCTAAGGAATGAGCAGTTCTTC. The chain combines TRBV6-2 or TRBV6-3 with TRBJ2-1; D unresolved. The V gene's germline CDR1 is MNHEY and CDR2 SVGEGT. V lost 2 bases and J 7 bases, leaving 9 bases between the germline ends. The CDR3 extends over 13 amino acids.

This chain links TRBV5-1 with TRBJ1-2; D may be TRBD1 (5 bases). Germline values: CDR1 SGHRS, CDR2 YFSETQ. The CDR3 totals 13 residues. Trimming took off 4 bases at V and 6 bases at J, with 13 bases between the two ends. The CDR3 sequence: CASSPNPGNGYTF. The CDR3 DNA reads as TGCGCCAGCAGCCCGAACCCAGGGAATGGCTACACCTTC.

The rearrangement joins TRBV20-1 to TRBJ1-3; tentative D call: TRBD1 (5 bases). Trimming took 6 bases from V and 4 from J, leaving 16 bases between them. The CDR3 has 14 amino acids. Germline values: CDR1 DFQATT, CDR2 SNEGSKA (reference sequence). The CDR3 coding sequence is TGCAGTGCCAATAAAGGGGCCGGAGGAAACACCATATATTTT. Its protein product is CSANKGAGGNTIYF.

The chain has TRBV29-1 and TRBJ1-1; no definite D call. The CDR3 extends over 13 amino acids. V was cut by 6 bases and J by 4 bases, with 15 bases left in between. CDR1 and CDR2 from the germline V gene are SQVTM and ANQGSEA. CDR3 region: CSVGWEGGTEAFF. As DNA, the CDR3 is TGCAGCGTCGGATGGGAGGGCGGCACTGAAGCTTTCTTT.

This sequence joins TRBV29-1 and TRBJ1-1, with TRBD1 matching over 7 bases. The V and J ends lost 4 bases and 5 bases, in that order; junction bases with no gene match: 10. CDR1 and CDR2 (germline): SQVTM, ANQGSEA. This CDR3 spans 14 amino acids. Here the CDR3 DNA reads TGCAGCGTTGTGCAACAGGGGCAATCGACTGAAGCTTTCTTT. Translated: CSVVQQGQSTEAFF. Combining the CDR3 with reference TRBV29-1 and TRBJ1-1 gives the whole variable domain SAVISQKPSRDICQRGTSLTIQCQVDSQVTMMFWYRQQPGQSLTLIATANQGSEATYESGFVIDKFPISRPNLTFSTLTVSNMSPEDSSIYLCSVVQQGQSTEAFFGQGTRLTVV.

The chain is built from TRBV28 and TRBJ2-1, with D perhaps TRBD1 or TRBD2 (5 bases each). V was cut by 8 bases and J by 5 bases, with 19 bases left in between. This CDR3 has 15 residues. Germline V CDR1 and CDR2: MDHEN, SYDVKM. CDR3 sequence: CASRILGTENNEQFF. The CDR3 DNA reads TGTGCCAGCCGTATACTCGGGACGGAAAACAATGAGCAGTTCTTC.

The chain employs TRBV12-3 or TRBV12-4 and TRBJ1-1, with D unresolved. Trimming left V 3 bases short and J 14 bases short, with 19 bases between. The CDR3 extends over 13 amino acids. The CDR3 nucleotides are TGTGCCAGCAGTTTTACACCGACACTGAAGCAATTCTTT. The encoded protein is CASSFTPTLKQFF.

The chain has TRBV30 and TRBJ1-1; the D gene is possibly TRBD1 (5 bases). Trimming cost V 2 bases and J 1 base, with 8 bases left between them. CDR3 length equals 13 residues. Germline CDR1 is GTSNPN and CDR2 is SVGIG (reference sequence). CDR3 bases: TGTGCCTGGAGTACGGGGACGAACACTGAAGCTTTCTTT. Amino acids: CAWSTGTNTEAFF.

This clonotype was seen a handful of times. The V call is TRBV29-1, the J call TRBJ1-6; 8 nucleotides match TRBD1. The V gene's germline CDR1 is SQVTM and CDR2 ANQGSEA. V shed 5 bases, J shed 8 bases, and the junction held 2 bases outside the gene matches. The CDR3 contains 12 residues. The CDR3 DNA follows: TGCAGCGTTCAACAGGGGGATTCACCCCTCCACTTT. This codes for CSVQQGDSPLHF.